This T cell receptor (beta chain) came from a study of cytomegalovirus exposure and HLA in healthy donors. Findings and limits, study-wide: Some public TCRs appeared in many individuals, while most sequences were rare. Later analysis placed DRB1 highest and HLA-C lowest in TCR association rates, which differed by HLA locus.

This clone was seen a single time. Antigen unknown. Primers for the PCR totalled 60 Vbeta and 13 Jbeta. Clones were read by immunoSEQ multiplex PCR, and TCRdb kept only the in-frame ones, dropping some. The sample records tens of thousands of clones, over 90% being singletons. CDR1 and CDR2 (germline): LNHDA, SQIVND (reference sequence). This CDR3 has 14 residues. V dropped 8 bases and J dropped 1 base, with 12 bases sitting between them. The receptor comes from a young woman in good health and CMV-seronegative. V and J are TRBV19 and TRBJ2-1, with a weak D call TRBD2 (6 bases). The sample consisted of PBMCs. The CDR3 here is CASGTVGSYNEQFF. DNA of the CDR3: TGTGCCAGTGGGACTGTGGGGTCCTACAATGAGCAGTTCTTC.